This T cell receptor (beta chain) is drawn from a study of response to subunit inactivated influenza vaccine. This clonotype was found many times. Antigen specificity is unknown. Points from the study as a whole: Authors suggested that a seasonal influenza vaccination recruits few new T cells each time.

TCRdb re-called the RT-PCR reads through MiXCR, storing one row per CDR3 protein. This sample has around 530,000 distinct CDR3 sequences, with 10% to 15% found just once. The V gene end was trimmed by 5 bases and the J gene end by 5 bases; junction bases not matched to a gene: 6. Germline V lookup: CDR1 SEHNR, CDR2 FQNEAQ (reference sequence). This CDR3 contains 14 residues. The gene calls are TRBV7-9 and TRBJ1-2; 9 bases agree with TRBD1. Material: PBMCs from blood, obtained on the day of vaccination. The TCR sequence derives from a man aged 45 to 65 who received an inactivated influenza vaccine. The CDR3, as DNA: TGTGCCAGCAGCGAATCGGGGACAGGGTATGGCTACACCTTC. Its protein is CASSESGTGYGYTF.